This T cell receptor beta chain was profiled in a study of shared clonotypes between healthy human individuals. Looking at the study overall: Donors were a couple of women and three men aged 18 to 49. Plates per donor: three CD4 naive, three CD4 memory, two CD8 naive, one CD8 memory.

Comment on this clone: Its specificity is unknown.

General study points: Exclusively blood specimens were collected; tissue repertoires likely differ. It was the non-shared clonotypes that had lower generation probabilities than clonotypes shared by all four donors.

Sequenced by immunoSEQ multiplex PCR; TCRdb stores in-frame clones only, minus some. The top ten hold about 0.4% of the sample, which has approximately 1,500,000 clones, 98% seen once. The V gene's germline CDR1 is MNHEY and CDR2 SVGAGI. The CDR3 consists of 14 residues. J lost 1 base, V lost 7 bases, and 6 bases had no gene match. Material: naive CD4+ T cells sorted from blood. Regarding subset: CD45RA+ positively selected. The chain is built from TRBV6-5 and TRBJ1-1; 7 nucleotides align to TRBD1. The sequence was collected from a man aged 25-45 years in good health. The CDR3 loop is CASTRDRANTEAFF. CDR3 bases: TGTGCCAGCACCCGTGACAGGGCGAACACTGAAGCTTTCTTT.